This T cell receptor (beta chain) was observed in a study of cytomegalovirus exposure and HLA in healthy donors. Study at large: The study placed approximately 81% of its 398 genotyped donors in the Caucasian-associated ancestry cluster.

Vbeta (60) and Jbeta (13) primers were used in the PCR. Repertoires were generated with immunoSEQ multiplex PCR, while TCRdb's copy carries only in-frame clones and drops some. Of about 150,000 clones listed, roughly 81% are singletons. Comments on this clone: The antigen remains undetermined.

Regarding the study as a whole: While the bulk of TCR sequences proved rare, some public TCRs turned up in many donors.

The ends were cut back, 5 bases at V and 1 base at J, with 18 bases in the middle. The CDR3 sequence is 16 residues long. Germline V gene sequence: CDR1 SGHVS, CDR2 FQNEAQ. The chain employs TRBV7-8 and TRBJ2-7, with D possibly being TRBD1 (6 bases). The sequence was obtained from a woman under 30 in good health and CMV-seronegative. What was sequenced was PBMCs. The CDR3 region has the DNA TGTGCCAGCAGCCCTCAAGTGTCCCAGGGGTCCTACGAGCAGTACTTC. Its protein is CASSPQVSQGSYEQYF. Looking up the rest from reference TRBV7-8 and TRBJ2-7 gives the full variable domain: GAGVSQSPRYKVAKRGQDVALRCDPISGHVSLFWYQQALGQGPEFLTYFQNEAQLDKSGLPSDRFFAERPEGSVSTLKIQRTQQEDSAVYLCASSPQVSQGSYEQYFGPGTRLTVT.